This section outlines one T cell receptor (beta chain) sequence together with its context. Its antigen is unidentified. Generated by immunoSEQ multiplex PCR, the TCRdb table keeps only in-frame clones and is missing some. The profile shows 70,000 or so clones, around 90% of them singletons. Germline V gene data show CDR1 as SGHKS and CDR2 as YYEKEE (reference sequence). The CDR3 consists of 13 residues. V lost 1 base and J 5 bases, leaving 9 bases between the germline ends. The source of the sample is a study of T cell responses to AZD1222 COVID-19 vaccine. Overall study findings and caveats: At study baseline, merely six AZD1222 recipients were seropositive. Close to half of spike-specific TCRs reportedly recognize unmutated variant regions.

Here the sequenced sample was peripheral blood, taken on day 0 of AZD1222 vaccination. The rearrangement joins TRBV5-5 to TRBJ2-5, with D perhaps TRBD2 (5 bases). The sequence came from an adult in good health. The CDR3: CASSLPGRETQYF. The CDR3 bases are TGTGCCAGCAGCTTGCCGGGAAGGGAGACCCAGTACTTC.